This TCR beta chain is drawn from a study of blood T cell repertoires in COVID-19. Study summary: Italy, Spain and the United States were the sources of the convalescent and acute COVID-19 samples. The cDNA or gDNA used as material had been derived from T cells, B-cell-depleted T cells, or PBMCs.

Only in-frame clones appear in the TCRdb table, and some are missing; sequencing was by immunoSEQ multiplex PCR. The repertoire consists of 200,000 to 250,000 clones, with about 82% occurring once and the leading ten covering 9.1%. The length of the CDR3 is 11 residues. The germline V gene encodes CDR1 ENHRY and CDR2 SYGVKD. The J segment lost 7 bases and the V segment lost 4 bases, leaving 0 bases of the junction unmatched. J is TRBJ1-1 and V is TRBV10-3; 7 positions match TRBD1. The sequence was collected from a woman in her forties or fifties with acute COVID-19. Input material: PBMCs or T cells enriched from blood (not recorded which). The DNA of the CDR3 is TGTGCCATCAGTGGGACAGGTGAAGCTTTCTTT. As protein: CAISGTGEAFF.